A selection of T cell receptor beta chains follows, all from one sample in a study of human T cells and chemical hapten exposure. Each CDR3 protein gets one entry after TCRdb re-called the RACE reads with MiXCR. Altogether hundreds of thousands of distinct CDR3 sequences are present, around 6% being singletons, with the ten largest covering more than 5.5%. This specimen was whole blood, taken in connection with sensitization to the hapten diphenylcyclopropenone (DPC). The receptor set was obtained from a woman between 18 and 30 years old with alopecia areata. Some clones in this sample may be carry-over from other donors' samples. Both conserved end residues are part of each CDR3. D genes are given only for firm matches. Clone size, where shown, is once, few, many, or a class for clones that have expanded.

TRBV5-5	-	15	TRBJ2-7	-	TGTGCCAGCAGCTTTTACCCGCGGAGCTCCTACGAGCAGTACTTC	CASSFYPRSSYEQYF
TRBV12-5	-	16	TRBJ1-6	few	TGTGCTAGTGGGTCAACGGGGAGCTCCTATAATTCACCCCTCCACTTT	CASGSTGSSYNSPLHF
TRBV7-9	-	12	TRBJ2-3	-	TGTGCCAGCAGCCAGGACCCTAATACGCAGTATTTT	CASSQDPNTQYF
TRBV4-2	-	15	TRBJ2-3	once	TGTGCCAGCAGACTTCGGGACTCCGGCACAGATACGCAGTATTTT	CASRLRDSGTDTQYF
TRBV11-2	-	14	TRBJ2-3	-	TGTGCCAGCAGCTTAGATACTCCGATAGATACGCAGTATTTT	CASSLDTPIDTQYF
TRBV7-6	-	16	TRBJ2-7	-	TGTGCCAGCAGCTTGTCGGTACGGCTCAACTCCTACGAGCAGTACTTC	CASSLSVRLNSYEQYF
TRBV29-1	-	13	TRBJ2-4	few	TGCAGCGTTGATCTCCGGGGAAGAAACATTCAGTACTTC	CSVDLRGRNIQYF
TRBV10-3	TRBD2	14	TRBJ2-3	many	TGTGCCATCCGCGGCGGGGGGGGCACAGATACGCAGTATTTT	CAIRGGGGTDTQYF
TRBV29-1	-	13	TRBJ2-6	many	TGCAGCGTTGAAGCCTCTGGGGCCAACGTCCTGACTTTC	CSVEASGANVLTF
TRBV3-1	-	13	TRBJ2-3	-	TGTGCCAGCAGGACGGGACCCACAGATACGCAGTATTTT	CASRTGPTDTQYF
TRBV6-1	TRBD2	15	TRBJ2-4	few	TGTGCCAGCAGATTAGCGGGTTCGACCAAAAACATTCAGTACTTC	CASRLAGSTKNIQYF
TRBV15	-	16	TRBJ2-6	-	TGTGCCACCAGCACCTACAGGTACTTAGGGGCCAACGTCCTGACTTTC	CATSTYRYLGANVLTF
TRBV3-1	-	16	TRBJ2-3	few	TGTGCCAGCAGCCAACGTTCCGCGCCCTCCACAGATACGCAGTATTTT	CASSQRSAPSTDTQYF
TRBV20-1	TRBD1	14	TRBJ2-1	once	TGCAGTGCCCATCCGGGACAGGGGTACAATGAGCAGTTCTTC	CSAHPGQGYNEQFF
TRBV5-5	TRBD2	14	TRBJ2-5	few	TGTGCCAGCAGCTTGGTGGGAGGGCTCGAGACCCAGTACTTC	CASSLVGGLETQYF
TRBV10-2	TRBD1	20	TRBJ2-4	-	TGCGCCAGCAGTGAGTCTGTGACAGGGGGCCAGACGATAGCCAAAAACATTCAGTACTTC	CASSESVTGGQTIAKNIQYF
TRBV4-2	-	17	TRBJ2-5	many	TGTGCCAGCAGCCGGACCGGAGCGGGCCCGAGGGTAGAGACCCAGTACTTC	CASSRTGAGPRVETQYF
TRBV20-1	-	14	TRBJ1-1	many	TGCAGTGCTTTTAGGGCCGGGGTGAACACTGAAGCTTTCTTT	CSAFRAGVNTEAFF